Following are 8 T cell receptor beta chains from one sample sequenced in a study of control samples from healthy donors and cancer patients. Sequenced by immunoSEQ multiplex PCR; TCRdb stores in-frame clones only, minus some. This table holds fewer than 200,000 clones, around 90% found once. Sequencing was performed on blood. These receptors originate from a man aged 25-45 years in good health.

The chain couples TRBV11-2 to TRBJ2-1, with TRBD2 matching 7 bases. With V trimmed by 4 bases and J by 6 bases, 6 bases remained unmatched. Germline CDR1 and CDR2: SGHAT and FQNNGV. The CDR3 spans 14 residues. The CDR3 here is CASSYSSGLNEQFF. DNA of the CDR3: TGTGCCAGCAGCTACTCTAGCGGTCTCAATGAGCAGTTCTTC.

The chain uses TRBV28 and TRBJ2-7, with 9 bases matching TRBD1. With V trimmed by 5 bases and J by 4 bases, 6 bases remained unmatched. The germline V gene has CDR1 MDHEN and CDR2 SYDVKM. This CDR3 spans 14 amino acids. In DNA form, the CDR3 reads TGTGCCAGCAGTCGACAGGGGGGTTTATACGAGCAGTACTTC. Translating gives CASSRQGGLYEQYF.

V usage is TRBV5-5 and J usage is TRBJ2-7, with D perhaps matching TRBD1 (5 bases). The CDR3 runs 13 residues. In germline, CDR1 is SGHKS, CDR2 YYEKEE (reference sequence). V was shortened by 0 bases and J by 3 bases, with 7 bases between the two germline ends. The CDR3 nucleotides read TGTGCCAGCAGCTTGGGACAGAACTACGAGCAGTACTTC. It yields the protein CASSLGQNYEQYF.

This clone was seen a handful of times. This chain links TRBV25-1 with TRBJ1-6; D may be TRBD1 (5 bases). The CDR3 spans 14 residues. CDR1 and CDR2 (germline): MGHDK, SYGVNS. The V gene lost 1 base and the J gene lost 9 bases, with 10 bases spanning the gap. For the CDR3, the DNA is TGTGCCAGCAGTGAATGGGGTAGGGGTTCACCCCTCCACTTT. Translated: CASSEWGRGSPLHF.

V and J are TRBV4-2 and TRBJ1-6; 8 nucleotides align to TRBD1. The CDR3 spans 14 residues. The V gene's germline CDR1 is LGHNA and CDR2 YNFKEQ. Unmatched junction bases numbered 5, after V lost 3 bases and J lost 10 bases. CDR3 sequence (DNA): TGTGCCAGCAGCCAGGAGACAGGGGTCTCACCCCTCCACTTT. This gives the protein CASSQETGVSPLHF.

This clone was detected only once. The chain joins TRBV9 to TRBJ1-1, with 8 positions matching TRBD1. Per germline, CDR1 SGDLS and CDR2 YYNGEE. The CDR3 runs to 16 residues. V gave up 0 bases and J gave up 2 bases; unmatched junction bases: 6. CDR3 region: CASSVGQGAVNTEAFF. DNA for the CDR3: TGTGCCAGCAGCGTAGGTCAGGGGGCTGTTAACACTGAAGCTTTCTTT.

This chain links TRBV28 with TRBJ1-6, with TRBD1 matching 7 bases. CDR1 is MDHEN, CDR2 SYDVKM, per germline. This CDR3 region has 16 residues. V lost 6 bases, J lost 5 bases, and 10 bases stayed unmatched. CDR3 DNA sequence: TGTGCCAGCAGCCCAACCGGGACAGCCCATAATTCACCCCTCCACTTT. It specifies CASSPTGTAHNSPLHF.

A word on this clone: Other DNA variants within this sample encode the same CDR3. The rearrangement uses TRBV2 and TRBJ2-7; D remains unclear. With 3 bases removed from V and 2 bases from J, the gap between germline ends came to 2 bases. The CDR3 sequence is 11 residues long. Germline lookup yields CDR1 SNHLY and CDR2 FYNNEI. For the CDR3, the DNA is TGTGCCAGCAGTGAGGCCTACGAGCAGTACTTC. Its protein product is CASSEAYEQYF.